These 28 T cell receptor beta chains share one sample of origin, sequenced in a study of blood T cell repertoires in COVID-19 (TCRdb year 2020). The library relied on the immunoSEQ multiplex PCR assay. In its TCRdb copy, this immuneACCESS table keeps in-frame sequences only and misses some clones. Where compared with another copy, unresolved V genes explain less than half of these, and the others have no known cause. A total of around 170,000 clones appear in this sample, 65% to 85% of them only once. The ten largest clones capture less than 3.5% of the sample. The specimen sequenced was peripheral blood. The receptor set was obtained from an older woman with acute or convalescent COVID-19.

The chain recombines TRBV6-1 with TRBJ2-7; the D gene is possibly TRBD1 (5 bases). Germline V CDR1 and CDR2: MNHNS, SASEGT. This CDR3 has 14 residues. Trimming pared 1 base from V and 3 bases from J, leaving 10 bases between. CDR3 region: CASSEVRQFYEQYF. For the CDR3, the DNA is TGTGCCAGCAGTGAAGTGCGACAGTTCTACGAGCAGTACTTC.

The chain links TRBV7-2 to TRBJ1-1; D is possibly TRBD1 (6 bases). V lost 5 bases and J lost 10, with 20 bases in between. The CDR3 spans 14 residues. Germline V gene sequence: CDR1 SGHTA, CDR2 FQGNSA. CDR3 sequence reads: CASSPGQKYYAAFF. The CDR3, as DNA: TGTGCCAGCAGCCCTGGACAGAAATACTACGCAGCTTTCTTT.

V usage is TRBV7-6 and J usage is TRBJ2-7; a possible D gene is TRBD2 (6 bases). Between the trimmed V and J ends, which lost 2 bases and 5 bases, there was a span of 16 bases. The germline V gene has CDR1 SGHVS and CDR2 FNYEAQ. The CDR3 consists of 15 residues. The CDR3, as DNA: TGTGCCAGCAGCTTACTTCCAGGGAGGAGGGACGAGCAGTACTTC. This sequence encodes CASSLLPGRRDEQYF.

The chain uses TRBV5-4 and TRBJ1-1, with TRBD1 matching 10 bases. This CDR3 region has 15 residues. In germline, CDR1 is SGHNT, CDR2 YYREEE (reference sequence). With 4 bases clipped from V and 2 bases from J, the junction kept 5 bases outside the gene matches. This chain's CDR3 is CASSPTGGFNTEAFF. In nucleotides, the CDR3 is TGTGCCAGCAGCCCGACAGGGGGCTTTAACACTGAAGCTTTCTTT.

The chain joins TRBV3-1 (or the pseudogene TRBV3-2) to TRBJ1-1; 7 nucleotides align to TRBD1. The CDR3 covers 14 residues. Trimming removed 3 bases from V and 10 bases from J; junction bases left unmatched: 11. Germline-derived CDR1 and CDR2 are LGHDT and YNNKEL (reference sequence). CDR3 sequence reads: CASSHRTGVEGAFF. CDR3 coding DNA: TGTGCCAGCAGCCATAGAACAGGGGTCGAGGGAGCTTTCTTT.

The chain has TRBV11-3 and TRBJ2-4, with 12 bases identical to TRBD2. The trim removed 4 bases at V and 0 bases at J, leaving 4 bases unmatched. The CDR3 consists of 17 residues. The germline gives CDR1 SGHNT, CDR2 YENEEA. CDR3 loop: CASSYRTSGVAKNIQYF. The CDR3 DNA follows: TGTGCCAGCAGCTATCGGACTAGCGGGGTAGCCAAAAACATTCAGTACTTC.

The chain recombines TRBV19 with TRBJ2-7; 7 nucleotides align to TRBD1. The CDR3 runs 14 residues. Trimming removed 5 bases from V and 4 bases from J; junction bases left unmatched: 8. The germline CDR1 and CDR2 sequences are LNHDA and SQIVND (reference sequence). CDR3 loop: CASSLQTGKYEQYF. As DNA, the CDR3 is TGTGCCAGTAGTCTCCAGACAGGGAAGTACGAGCAGTACTTC.

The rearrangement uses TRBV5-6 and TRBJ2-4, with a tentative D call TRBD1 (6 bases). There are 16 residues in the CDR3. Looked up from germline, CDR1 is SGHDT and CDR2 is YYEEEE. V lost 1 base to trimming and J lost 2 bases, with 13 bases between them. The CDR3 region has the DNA TGTGCCAGCAGCTTGTGGCAGGGGCGGACCAAAAACATTCAGTACTTC. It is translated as CASSLWQGRTKNIQYF.

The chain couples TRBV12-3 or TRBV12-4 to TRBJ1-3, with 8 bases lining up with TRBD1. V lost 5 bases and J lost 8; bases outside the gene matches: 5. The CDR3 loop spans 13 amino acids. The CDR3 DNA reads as TGTGCCAGCAGTCCAGGGGGCCATTACACCATATATTTT. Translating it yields CASSPGGHYTIYF.

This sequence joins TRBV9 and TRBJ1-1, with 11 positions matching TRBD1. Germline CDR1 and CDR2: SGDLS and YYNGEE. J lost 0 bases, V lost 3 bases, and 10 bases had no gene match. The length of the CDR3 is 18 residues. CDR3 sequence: CASSDRTGGEEMNTEAFF. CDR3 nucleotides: TGTGCCAGCAGCGACCGGACAGGGGGCGAGGAGATGAACACTGAAGCTTTCTTT. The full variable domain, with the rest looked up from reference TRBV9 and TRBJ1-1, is DSGVTQTPKHLITATGQRVTLRCSPRSGDLSVYWYQQSLDQGLQFLIQYYNGEERAKGNILERFSAQQFPDLHSELNLSSLELGDSALYFCASSDRTGGEEMNTEAFFGQGTRLTVV.

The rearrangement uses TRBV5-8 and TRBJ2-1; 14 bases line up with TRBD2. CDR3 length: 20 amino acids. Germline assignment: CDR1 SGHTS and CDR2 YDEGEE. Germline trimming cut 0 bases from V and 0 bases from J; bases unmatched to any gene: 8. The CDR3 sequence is CASSLAGTSGGPSSYNEQFF. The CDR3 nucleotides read TGTGCCAGCAGCTTGGCCGGGACTAGCGGGGGCCCGAGCTCCTACAATGAGCAGTTCTTC.

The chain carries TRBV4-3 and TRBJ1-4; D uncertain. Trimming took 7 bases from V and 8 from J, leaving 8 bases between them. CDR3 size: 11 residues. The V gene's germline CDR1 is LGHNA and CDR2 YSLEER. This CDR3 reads CASNGWEKLFF. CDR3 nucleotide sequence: TGCGCCAGCAACGGGTGGGAAAAACTGTTTTTT.

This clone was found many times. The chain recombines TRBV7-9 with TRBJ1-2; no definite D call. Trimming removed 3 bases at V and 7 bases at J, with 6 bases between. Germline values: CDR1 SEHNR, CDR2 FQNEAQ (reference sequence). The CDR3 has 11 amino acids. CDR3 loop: CASSLQVGYTF. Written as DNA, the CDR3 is TGTGCCAGCAGCTTGCAGGTTGGCTACACCTTC.

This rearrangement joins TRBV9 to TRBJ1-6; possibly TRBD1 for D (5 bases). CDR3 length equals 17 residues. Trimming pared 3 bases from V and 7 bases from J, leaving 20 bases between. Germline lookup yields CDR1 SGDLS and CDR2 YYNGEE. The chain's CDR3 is CASSETPGLDGNSPLHF. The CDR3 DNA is TGTGCCAGCAGCGAGACCCCGGGACTCGACGGAAATTCACCCCTCCACTTT.

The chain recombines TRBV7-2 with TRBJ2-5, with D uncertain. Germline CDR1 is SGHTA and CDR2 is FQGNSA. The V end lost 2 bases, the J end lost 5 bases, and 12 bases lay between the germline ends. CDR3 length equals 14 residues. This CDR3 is CASSLFSSLETQYF. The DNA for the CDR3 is TGTGCCAGCAGCTTATTCTCCTCTCTCGAGACCCAGTACTTC.

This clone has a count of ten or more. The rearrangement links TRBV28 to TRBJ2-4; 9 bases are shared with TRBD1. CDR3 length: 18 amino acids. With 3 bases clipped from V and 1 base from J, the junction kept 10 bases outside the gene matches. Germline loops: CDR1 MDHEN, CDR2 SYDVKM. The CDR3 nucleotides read TGTGCCAGCAGTTTCGGGACAGGGAGGGGGGTCGCCAAAAACATTCAGTACTTC. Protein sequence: CASSFGTGRGVAKNIQYF.

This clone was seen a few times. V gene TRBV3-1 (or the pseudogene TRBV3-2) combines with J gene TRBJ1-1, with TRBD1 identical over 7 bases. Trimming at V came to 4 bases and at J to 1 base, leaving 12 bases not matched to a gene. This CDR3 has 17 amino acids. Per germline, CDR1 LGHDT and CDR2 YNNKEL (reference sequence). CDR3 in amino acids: CASSPTLGTDRNTEAFF. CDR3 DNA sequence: TGTGCCAGCAGCCCCACTCTAGGGACAGATCGGAACACTGAAGCTTTCTTT.

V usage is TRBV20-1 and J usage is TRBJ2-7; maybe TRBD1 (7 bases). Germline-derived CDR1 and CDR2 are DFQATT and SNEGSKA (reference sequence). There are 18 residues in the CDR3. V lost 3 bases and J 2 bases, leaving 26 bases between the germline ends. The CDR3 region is CSASNLMEGAFPTYEQYF. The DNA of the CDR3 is TGCAGTGCTAGTAACCTCATGGAGGGGGCCTTCCCAACCTACGAGCAGTACTTC.

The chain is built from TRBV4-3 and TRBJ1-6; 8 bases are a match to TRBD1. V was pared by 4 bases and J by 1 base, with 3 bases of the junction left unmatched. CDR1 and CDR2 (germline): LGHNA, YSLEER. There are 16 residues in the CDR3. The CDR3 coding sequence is TGCGCCAGCAGCCGCGACAGGGGTTCCTATAATTCACCCCTCCACTTT. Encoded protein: CASSRDRGSYNSPLHF.

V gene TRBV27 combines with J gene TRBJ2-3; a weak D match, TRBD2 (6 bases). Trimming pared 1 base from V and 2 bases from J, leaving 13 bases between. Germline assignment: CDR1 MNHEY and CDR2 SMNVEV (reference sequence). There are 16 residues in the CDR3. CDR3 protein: CASSLYPGDPTDTQYF. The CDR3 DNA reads TGTGCCAGCAGTTTATATCCGGGGGACCCCACAGATACGCAGTATTTT.

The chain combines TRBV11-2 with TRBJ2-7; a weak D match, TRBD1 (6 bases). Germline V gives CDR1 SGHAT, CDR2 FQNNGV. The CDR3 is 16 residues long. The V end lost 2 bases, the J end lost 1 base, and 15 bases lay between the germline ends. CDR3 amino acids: CASSLMPRTVSYEQYF. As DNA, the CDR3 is TGTGCCAGCAGCTTAATGCCCCGGACAGTATCCTACGAGCAGTACTTC. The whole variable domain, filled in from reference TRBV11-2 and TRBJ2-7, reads EAGVAQSPRYKIIEKRQSVAFWCNPISGHATLYWYQQILGQGPKLLIQFQNNGVVDDSQLPKDRFSAERLKGVDSTLKIQPAKLEDSAVYLCASSLMPRTVSYEQYFGPGTRLTVT.

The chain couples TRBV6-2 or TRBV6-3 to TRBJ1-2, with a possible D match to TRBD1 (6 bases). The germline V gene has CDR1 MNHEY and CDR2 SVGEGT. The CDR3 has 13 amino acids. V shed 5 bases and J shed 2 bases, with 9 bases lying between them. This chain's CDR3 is CASSPDSNYGYTF. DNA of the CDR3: TGTGCCAGCAGTCCGGACAGCAACTATGGCTACACCTTC.

In DNA, the CDR3 is TGTGCCAGCAGTTATTCGACCGGGACAGGGAACTATGGCTACACCTTC. Its translation is CASSYSTGTGNYGYTF. J is TRBJ1-2 and V is TRBV6-5, with 9 positions matching TRBD1. The junction had 7 bases not matched to a gene; V was cut back by 3 bases and J by 2 bases. There are 16 residues in the CDR3. Germline V gives CDR1 MNHEY, CDR2 SVGAGI.

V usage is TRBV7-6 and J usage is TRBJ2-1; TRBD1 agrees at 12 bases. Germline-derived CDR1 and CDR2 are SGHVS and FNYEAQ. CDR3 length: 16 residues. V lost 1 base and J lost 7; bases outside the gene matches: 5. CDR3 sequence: CASSLGGTGGTNEQFF. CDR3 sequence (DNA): TGTGCCAGCAGCTTAGGTGGGACAGGGGGCACAAATGAGCAGTTCTTC.

Here the CDR3 DNA reads TGTGCCAGCAGCCTTGGGACAGGGGGCACCAATCAGCCCCAGCATTTT. This gives the protein CASSLGTGGTNQPQHF. V gene TRBV7-9 combines with J gene TRBJ1-5; TRBD1 matches 12 bases. This CDR3 has 16 residues. The germline CDR1 and CDR2 sequences are SEHNR and FQNEAQ (reference sequence). The V segment lost 5 bases and the J segment 3 bases; nucleotides outside the gene matches: 5.

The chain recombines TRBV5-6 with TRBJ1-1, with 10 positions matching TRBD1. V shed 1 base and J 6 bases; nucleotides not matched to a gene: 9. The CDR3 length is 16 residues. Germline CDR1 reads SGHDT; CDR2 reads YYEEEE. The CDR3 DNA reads TGTGCCAGCAGCTTGTTCCCTCAGACAGGGGGCCCTGAAGCTTTCTTT. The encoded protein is CASSLFPQTGGPEAFF.

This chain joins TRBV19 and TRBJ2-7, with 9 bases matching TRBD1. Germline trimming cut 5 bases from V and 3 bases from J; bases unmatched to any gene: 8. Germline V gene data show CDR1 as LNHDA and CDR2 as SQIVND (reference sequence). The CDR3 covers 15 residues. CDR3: CASSLQGAGNYEQYF. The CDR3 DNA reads TGTGCCAGTAGTTTACAGGGGGCAGGGAACTACGAGCAGTACTTC. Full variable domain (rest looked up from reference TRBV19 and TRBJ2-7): DGGITQSPKYLFRKEGQNVTLSCEQNLNHDAMYWYRQDPGQGLRLIYYSQIVNDFQKGDIAEGYSVSREKKESFPLTVTSAQKNPTAFYLCASSLQGAGNYEQYFGPGTRLTVT.

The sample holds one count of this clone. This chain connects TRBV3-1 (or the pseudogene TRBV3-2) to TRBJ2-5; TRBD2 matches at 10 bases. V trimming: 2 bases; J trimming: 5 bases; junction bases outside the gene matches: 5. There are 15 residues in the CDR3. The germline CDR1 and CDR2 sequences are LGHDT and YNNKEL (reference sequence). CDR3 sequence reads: CASSQPSGGGETQYF. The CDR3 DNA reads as TGTGCCAGCAGCCAACCTAGCGGGGGAGGGGAGACCCAGTACTTC.